The T cell receptor beta chain described here comes from a study of type 1 and type 2 diabetes patients. Genomic DNA was the PCR template. A primer set of 30 forward and 13 reverse primers amplified the CDR3. TCRdb used MiXCR to reprocess the multiplex PCR reads, holding one entry per CDR3 protein. The sample lists fewer than 350,000 distinct CDR3 sequences, more than 40% seen once, with about 13% in the top ten. Sequenced: peripheral blood mononuclear cells (PBMCs). The TCR originated in a man in his late teens or twenties with type 2 diabetes.

As DNA, the CDR3 is TGTGCCAGCAGTGCGGCCCAGGGCGCAGATACGCAGTATTTT. Translation: CASSAAQGADTQYF. The rearrangement uses TRBV2 and TRBJ2-3, with D maybe TRBD1 (5 bases). Germline V gene lookup returns CDR1 SNHLY and CDR2 FYNNEI. The CDR3 sequence is 14 residues long. V gave up 4 bases and J gave up 4 bases, with 12 bases separating them.